The present entry profiles one TCR beta chain with its context. Its specificity is not known. TCRdb re-analysed the 5' RACE reads in MiXCR, keeping a single row per CDR3 protein. The sample holds about 350,000 distinct CDR3 sequences, approximately 20% seen once. The V gene's germline CDR1 is ENHRY and CDR2 SYGVKD. The junction had 3 bases not matched to a gene; V was cut back by 8 bases and J by 5 bases. CDR3 length: 13 amino acids. This specimen belongs to a study of CD8 T cells in ankylosing spondylitis. General study results and limits: Blood of patients with ankylosing spondylitis appeared to be characterized by a TCR beta motif of several highly homologous variants.

The chain is built from TRBV10-3 and TRBJ2-2, with 9 positions matching TRBD1. The TCR originated in a male donor with ankylosing spondylitis or in good health (not recorded which). Sequencing input: blood, either unsorted or a sorted T cell fraction (not recorded which). Here the CDR3 DNA reads TGTGCCATCCAGGACAGGGGTACCGGGGAGCTGTTTTTT. It codes for CAIQDRGTGELFF.